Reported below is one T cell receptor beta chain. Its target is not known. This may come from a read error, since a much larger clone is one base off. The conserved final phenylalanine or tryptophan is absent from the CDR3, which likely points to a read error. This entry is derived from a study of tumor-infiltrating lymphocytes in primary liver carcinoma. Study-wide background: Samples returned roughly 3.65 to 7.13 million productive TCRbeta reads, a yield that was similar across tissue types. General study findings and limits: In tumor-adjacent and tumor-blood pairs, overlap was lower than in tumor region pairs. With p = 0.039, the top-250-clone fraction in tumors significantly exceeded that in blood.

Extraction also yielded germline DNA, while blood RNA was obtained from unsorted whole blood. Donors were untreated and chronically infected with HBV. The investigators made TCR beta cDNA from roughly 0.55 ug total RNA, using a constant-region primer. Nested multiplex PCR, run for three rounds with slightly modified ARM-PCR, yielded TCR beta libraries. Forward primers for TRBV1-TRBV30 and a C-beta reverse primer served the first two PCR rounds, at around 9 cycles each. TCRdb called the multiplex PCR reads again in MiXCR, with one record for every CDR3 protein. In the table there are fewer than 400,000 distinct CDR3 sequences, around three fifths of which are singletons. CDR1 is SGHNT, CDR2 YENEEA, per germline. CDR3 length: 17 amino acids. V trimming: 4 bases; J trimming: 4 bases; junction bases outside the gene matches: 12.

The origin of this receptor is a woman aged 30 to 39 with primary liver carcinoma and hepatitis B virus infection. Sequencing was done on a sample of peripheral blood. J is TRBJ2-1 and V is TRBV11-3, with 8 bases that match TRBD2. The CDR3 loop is CASSWTSPTLEYNEQFS. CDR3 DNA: TGTGCCAGCAGCTGGACTAGCCCAACCCTCGAATACAATGAGCAGTTCTCC.